This TCR beta chain stems from a study of T cells in tuberculosis. Study observations and caveats: GEM motif frequencies gave 55% to 75% accuracy; the GMM repertoire gave roughly 85%.

V gave up 7 bases and J gave up 8 bases; unmatched junction bases: 8. In germline, CDR1 is SGHTA, CDR2 FQGNSA. The length of the CDR3 is 13 residues. Worth noting for this clone: Its antigen is not known.

Profiling relied on immunoSEQ multiplex PCR, and the TCRdb table lists in-frame clones only, not all of them. In the table there are 38,000 or so clones, nearly 97% of which are singletons. Specimen: PBMCs. The receptor was isolated from a donor between 10 and 35 years old with latent tuberculosis or without tuberculosis infection. The chain carries TRBV7-2 and TRBJ1-2; TRBD1 agrees at 9 bases. The CDR3 is CASTTDRGNGYTF. As DNA, the CDR3 is TGTGCCAGCACCACCGACAGGGGGAACGGCTACACCTTC.